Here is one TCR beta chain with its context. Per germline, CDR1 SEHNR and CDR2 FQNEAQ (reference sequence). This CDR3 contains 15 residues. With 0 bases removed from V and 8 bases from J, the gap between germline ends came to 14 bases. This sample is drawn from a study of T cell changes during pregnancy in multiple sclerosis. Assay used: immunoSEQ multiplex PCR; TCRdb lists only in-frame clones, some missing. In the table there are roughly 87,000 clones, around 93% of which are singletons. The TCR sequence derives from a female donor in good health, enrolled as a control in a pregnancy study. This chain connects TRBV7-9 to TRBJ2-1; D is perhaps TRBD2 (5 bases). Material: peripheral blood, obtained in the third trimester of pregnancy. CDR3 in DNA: TGTGCCAGCAGCTTAGCGCGGCTAGCTCTCGATGAGCAGTTCTTC. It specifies CASSLARLALDEQFF.